Listed below are T cell receptor beta chains from one sample, sequenced in a study of blood T cell repertoires in COVID-19. The repertoire was sequenced with immunoSEQ multiplex PCR; TCRdb's copy has only in-frame clones and lacks some. This table has about 63,000 clones, 70% to 85% appearing once. Sequencing was carried out using peripheral blood. Every receptor here comes from a human donor in a cohort sampled during active COVID-19. The CDR3 runs from the conserved cysteine through the conserved F or W. The D gene is left open where the match is weak. Not every row has a clone size; where given, it reads once, few, many or a size class.

v_call: TRBV28
j_call: TRBJ2-5
d_call: .
clone_size: once
cdr3_aa: CASSFVTTGYETQYF
cdr3_nt: TGTGCCAGCAGTTTCGTCACCACAGGGTACGAGACCCAGTACTTC

v_call: TRBV12-3/TRBV12-4
j_call: TRBJ1-1
d_call: TRBD1
clone_size: .
cdr3_aa: CASSQGGAFF
cdr3_nt: TGTGCCAGCAGCCAGGGGGGAGCTTTCTTT

v_call: TRBV11-3
j_call: TRBJ2-5
d_call: TRBD2
clone_size: .
cdr3_aa: CASSLLASGQETQYF
cdr3_nt: TGTGCCAGCAGCTTGCTGGCTAGCGGTCAAGAGACCCAGTACTTC

v_call: TRBV6-2/TRBV6-3
j_call: TRBJ2-5
d_call: .
clone_size: once
cdr3_aa: CASSYSGLYQETQYF
cdr3_nt: TGTGCCAGCAGTTACTCGGGACTGTACCAAGAGACCCAGTACTTC

v_call: TRBV11-2
j_call: TRBJ2-3
d_call: TRBD2
clone_size: .
cdr3_aa: CASSSTGLLADTQYF
cdr3_nt: TGTGCCAGCAGCTCAACGGGACTACTCGCAGATACGCAGTATTTT

v_call: TRBV7-3
j_call: TRBJ2-1
d_call: TRBD1
clone_size: .
cdr3_aa: CASSLRGGTGVNEQFF
cdr3_nt: TGTGCCAGCAGCTTAAGGGGTGGGACAGGGGTTAATGAGCAGTTCTTC

v_call: TRBV3-1/TRBV3-2
j_call: TRBJ2-6
d_call: TRBD1
clone_size: .
cdr3_aa: CASSQDRDTSGANVLTF
cdr3_nt: TGTGCCAGCAGCCAGGACAGGGATACCTCTGGGGCCAACGTCCTGACTTTC

v_call: TRBV30
j_call: TRBJ1-5
d_call: .
clone_size: .
cdr3_aa: CAWNPQGRANQPQHF
cdr3_nt: TGTGCCTGGAATCCCCAGGGCAGGGCCAATCAGCCCCAGCATTTT

v_call: TRBV19
j_call: TRBJ2-1
d_call: TRBD2
clone_size: .
cdr3_aa: CASSPRGSGSSYNEQFF
cdr3_nt: TGTGCCAGTAGTCCCCGGGGTAGCGGGAGCTCCTACAATGAGCAGTTCTTC

v_call: TRBV5-6
j_call: TRBJ2-1
d_call: .
clone_size: .
cdr3_aa: CASSLWVEYNEQFF
cdr3_nt: TGTGCCAGCAGCTTGTGGGTGGAGTACAATGAGCAGTTCTTC

v_call: TRBV10-2
j_call: TRBJ2-3
d_call: TRBD1
clone_size: .
cdr3_aa: CATLETGWNTQYF
cdr3_nt: TGCGCCACCTTAGAGACAGGGTGGAATACGCAGTATTTT

v_call: TRBV27
j_call: TRBJ1-1
d_call: TRBD1
clone_size: .
cdr3_aa: CASSTGDRDTEAFF
cdr3_nt: TGTGCCAGCAGCACAGGGGACCGGGACACTGAAGCTTTCTTT

v_call: TRBV7-2
j_call: TRBJ1-3
d_call: .
clone_size: .
cdr3_aa: CASSLGPSGNTIYF
cdr3_nt: TGTGCCAGCAGCTTAGGGCCTTCAGGAAACACCATATATTTT

v_call: TRBV30
j_call: TRBJ2-3
d_call: TRBD2
clone_size: .
cdr3_aa: CAWKAGADTQYF
cdr3_nt: TGTGCCTGGAAAGCGGGAGCAGATACGCAGTATTTT

v_call: TRBV7-9
j_call: TRBJ2-1
d_call: TRBD2
clone_size: .
cdr3_aa: CASSAQGLAGDNEQFF
cdr3_nt: TGTGCCAGCAGCGCCCAGGGACTAGCGGGAGACAATGAGCAGTTCTTC

v_call: TRBV7-9
j_call: TRBJ2-6
d_call: .
clone_size: once
cdr3_aa: CASSPGSLGGANVLTF
cdr3_nt: TGTGCCAGCAGCCCCGGGTCCTTGGGTGGGGCCAACGTCCTGACTTTC

v_call: TRBV4-3
j_call: TRBJ1-4
d_call: .
clone_size: once
cdr3_aa: CASSQDRRTGDEKLFF
cdr3_nt: TGCGCCAGCAGCCAAGATCGGCGCACCGGGGATGAAAAACTGTTTTTT

v_call: TRBV12-3/TRBV12-4
j_call: TRBJ1-1
d_call: TRBD1
clone_size: .
cdr3_aa: CASSGYRGTEAFF
cdr3_nt: TGTGCCAGCAGTGGTTACAGGGGAACTGAAGCTTTCTTT

v_call: TRBV28
j_call: TRBJ2-7
d_call: .
clone_size: .
cdr3_aa: CASTGSNHEQYF
cdr3_nt: TGTGCCAGCACCGGGAGCAACCACGAGCAGTACTTC

v_call: TRBV25-1
j_call: TRBJ2-6
d_call: TRBD1
clone_size: .
cdr3_aa: CASSDGQGTGANVLTF
cdr3_nt: TGTGCCAGCAGTGACGGACAGGGGACTGGGGCCAACGTCCTGACTTTC

v_call: TRBV29-1
j_call: TRBJ2-5
d_call: .
clone_size: few
cdr3_aa: CSVGGYGETQYF
cdr3_nt: TGCAGCGTTGGCGGGTACGGAGAGACCCAGTACTTC

v_call: TRBV28
j_call: TRBJ1-1
d_call: .
clone_size: .
cdr3_aa: CASSHQFKAFF
cdr3_nt: TGTGCCAGCAGCCATCAGTTTAAAGCTTTCTTT

v_call: TRBV6-2/TRBV6-3
j_call: TRBJ2-7
d_call: .
clone_size: .
cdr3_aa: CASSYSGRHEQYF
cdr3_nt: TGTGCCAGCAGTTACTCGGGGCGACACGAGCAGTACTTC

v_call: TRBV18
j_call: TRBJ2-7
d_call: .
clone_size: .
cdr3_aa: CASSPMGQSSYEQYF
cdr3_nt: TGTGCCAGCTCACCAATGGGACAATCCTCCTACGAGCAGTACTTC

v_call: TRBV4-2
j_call: TRBJ1-6
d_call: .
clone_size: .
cdr3_aa: CASSDRRNPGSPLHF
cdr3_nt: TGTGCCAGCAGCGACCGTCGGAACCCGGGATCACCCCTCCACTTT

v_call: TRBV20-1
j_call: TRBJ1-1
d_call: .
clone_size: .
cdr3_aa: CSASVQGLNTEAFF
cdr3_nt: TGCAGTGCCAGTGTCCAGGGGCTGAACACTGAAGCTTTCTTT

v_call: TRBV29-1
j_call: TRBJ2-3
d_call: .
clone_size: .
cdr3_aa: CSAVDLSTDTQYF
cdr3_nt: TGCAGCGCTGTAGACCTTAGCACAGATACGCAGTATTTT

v_call: TRBV2
j_call: TRBJ2-3
d_call: TRBD2
clone_size: .
cdr3_aa: CASSLGLAGVTDTQYF
cdr3_nt: TGTGCCAGCAGCCTGGGACTAGCGGGAGTTACAGATACGCAGTATTTT

v_call: TRBV5-6
j_call: TRBJ1-3
d_call: TRBD1
clone_size: once
cdr3_aa: CASSLRQGRNTIYF
cdr3_nt: TGTGCCAGCAGCCTCCGACAGGGAAGAAACACCATATATTTT

v_call: TRBV13
j_call: TRBJ1-3
d_call: .
clone_size: .
cdr3_aa: CASSIHLGTNSPNTIYF
cdr3_nt: TGTGCCAGCAGCATCCACCTCGGGACAAACTCACCGAACACCATATATTTT

v_call: TRBV29-1
j_call: TRBJ1-1
d_call: .
clone_size: once
cdr3_aa: CSVVGGTEAFF
cdr3_nt: TGCAGCGTTGTGGGGGGTACTGAAGCTTTCTTT

v_call: TRBV29-1
j_call: TRBJ1-3
d_call: TRBD1
clone_size: .
cdr3_aa: CSVLTDRGRGNTIYF
cdr3_nt: TGCAGCGTTCTCACTGACAGGGGGCGAGGAAACACCATATATTTT

v_call: TRBV5-1
j_call: TRBJ2-1
d_call: .
clone_size: .
cdr3_aa: CASSLTGTGNEQFF
cdr3_nt: TGCGCCAGCAGCTTGACCGGGACTGGAAATGAGCAGTTCTTC

v_call: TRBV19
j_call: TRBJ2-1
d_call: .
clone_size: .
cdr3_aa: CASSTPLAGANEQFF
cdr3_nt: TGTGCCAGTAGTACCCCGCTGGCGGGGGCCAATGAGCAGTTCTTC

v_call: TRBV15
j_call: TRBJ2-1
d_call: .
clone_size: .
cdr3_aa: CATSRDGTSLHDEQFF
cdr3_nt: TGTGCCACCAGCAGAGACGGGACTTCATTACACGATGAGCAGTTCTTC

v_call: TRBV30
j_call: TRBJ2-1
d_call: TRBD2
clone_size: .
cdr3_aa: CAWRRDYMGNEQFF
cdr3_nt: TGTGCCTGGAGGAGGGACTATATGGGCAATGAGCAGTTCTTC

v_call: TRBV28
j_call: TRBJ2-2
d_call: TRBD1
clone_size: .
cdr3_aa: CASSFGQGAVGELFF
cdr3_nt: TGTGCCAGCAGTTTTGGACAGGGGGCTGTCGGGGAGCTGTTTTTT

v_call: TRBV6-4
j_call: TRBJ2-5
d_call: .
clone_size: .
cdr3_aa: CASSELGGLGETQYF
cdr3_nt: TGTGCCAGCAGTGAATTGGGGGGTCTAGGAGAGACCCAGTACTTC

v_call: TRBV9
j_call: TRBJ1-4
d_call: TRBD1
clone_size: once
cdr3_aa: CASSLFDRATNEKLFF
cdr3_nt: TGTGCCAGCAGCTTATTTGACAGGGCCACTAATGAAAAACTGTTTTTT

v_call: TRBV3-1/TRBV3-2
j_call: TRBJ2-7
d_call: TRBD1
clone_size: .
cdr3_aa: CASSRAGTGKYEQYF
cdr3_nt: TGTGCCAGCAGTCGGGCCGGGACAGGGAAATACGAGCAGTACTTC

v_call: TRBV24-1
j_call: TRBJ1-2
d_call: .
clone_size: few
cdr3_aa: CATSDGSKVATF
cdr3_nt: TGTGCCACCAGTGATGGGAGCAAGGTTGCCACCTTC

v_call: TRBV5-4
j_call: TRBJ2-5
d_call: TRBD2
clone_size: .
cdr3_aa: CASTTSGGGETQYF
cdr3_nt: TGTGCCAGCACCACCAGCGGGGGGGGAGAGACCCAGTACTTC

v_call: TRBV2
j_call: TRBJ2-3
d_call: .
clone_size: .
cdr3_aa: CARDNGPPDTQYF
cdr3_nt: TGTGCCAGGGACAACGGACCCCCAGATACGCAGTATTTT

v_call: TRBV19
j_call: TRBJ2-7
d_call: .
clone_size: few
cdr3_aa: CASSRLGAVHEQYF
cdr3_nt: TGTGCCAGTAGTCGCCTGGGAGCCGTCCACGAGCAGTACTTC

v_call: TRBV28
j_call: TRBJ1-2
d_call: .
clone_size: .
cdr3_aa: CASSLPGVGRDYGYTF
cdr3_nt: TGTGCCAGCAGTCTACCGGGAGTGGGGCGAGACTATGGCTACACCTTC

v_call: TRBV7-2
j_call: TRBJ2-3
d_call: .
clone_size: .
cdr3_aa: CASSLQGSTDTQYF
cdr3_nt: TGTGCCAGCAGTTTACAGGGAAGCACAGATACGCAGTATTTT

v_call: TRBV6-2/TRBV6-3
j_call: TRBJ2-2
d_call: TRBD2
clone_size: .
cdr3_aa: CASSYSSASGRARTGELFF
cdr3_nt: TGTGCCAGCAGTTACTCGAGCGCTAGCGGGAGGGCCCGAACCGGGGAGCTGTTTTTT

v_call: TRBV28
j_call: TRBJ2-7
d_call: .
clone_size: .
cdr3_aa: CASSSSTVPYEQYF
cdr3_nt: TGTGCCAGCAGTTCCTCGACTGTTCCTTACGAGCAGTACTTC

v_call: TRBV11-3
j_call: TRBJ2-3
d_call: .
clone_size: .
cdr3_aa: CASSPSRATDTQYF
cdr3_nt: TGTGCCAGCAGCCCAAGTAGAGCCACAGATACGCAGTATTTT

v_call: TRBV7-2
j_call: TRBJ2-7
d_call: TRBD2
clone_size: .
cdr3_aa: CASSLRALADSYEQYF
cdr3_nt: TGTGCCAGCAGCCTCCGAGCACTAGCGGACAGCTACGAGCAGTACTTC

v_call: TRBV24-1
j_call: TRBJ2-3
d_call: TRBD2
clone_size: once
cdr3_aa: CATSGRGLAGRTDTQYF
cdr3_nt: TGTGCCACCAGCGGCCGGGGGCTAGCGGGTCGCACAGATACGCAGTATTTT

v_call: TRBV7-9
j_call: TRBJ2-5
d_call: TRBD1
clone_size: .
cdr3_aa: CASSRVGTGLETQYF
cdr3_nt: TGTGCCAGCAGCCGAGTCGGGACAGGGTTAGAGACCCAGTACTTC